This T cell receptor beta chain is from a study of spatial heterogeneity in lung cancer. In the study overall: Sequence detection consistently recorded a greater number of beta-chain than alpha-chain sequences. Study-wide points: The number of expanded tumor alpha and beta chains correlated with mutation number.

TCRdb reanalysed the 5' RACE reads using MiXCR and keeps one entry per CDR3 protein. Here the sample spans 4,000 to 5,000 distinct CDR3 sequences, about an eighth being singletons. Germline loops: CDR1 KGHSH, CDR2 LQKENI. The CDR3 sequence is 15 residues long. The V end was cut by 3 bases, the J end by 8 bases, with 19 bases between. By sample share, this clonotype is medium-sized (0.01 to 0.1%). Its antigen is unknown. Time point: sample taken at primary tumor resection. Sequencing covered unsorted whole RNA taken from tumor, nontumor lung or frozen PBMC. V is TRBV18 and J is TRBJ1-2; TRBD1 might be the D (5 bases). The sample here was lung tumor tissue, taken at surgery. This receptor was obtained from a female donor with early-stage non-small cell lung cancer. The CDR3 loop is CASSPRTPGERGYTF. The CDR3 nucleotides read TGTGCCAGCTCACCTAGGACACCAGGAGAACGCGGCTACACCTTC.